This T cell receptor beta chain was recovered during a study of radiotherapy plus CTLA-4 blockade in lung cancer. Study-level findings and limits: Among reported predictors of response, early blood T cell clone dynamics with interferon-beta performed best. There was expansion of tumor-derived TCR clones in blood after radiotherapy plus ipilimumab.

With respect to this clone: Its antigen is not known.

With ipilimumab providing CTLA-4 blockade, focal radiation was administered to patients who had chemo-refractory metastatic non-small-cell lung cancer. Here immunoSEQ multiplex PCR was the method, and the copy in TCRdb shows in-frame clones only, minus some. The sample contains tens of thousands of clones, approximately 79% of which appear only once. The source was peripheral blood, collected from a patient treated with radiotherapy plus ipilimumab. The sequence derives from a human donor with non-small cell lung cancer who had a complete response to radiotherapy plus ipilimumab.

CDR3 protein: CASSPLRGIPGNTIYF. The CDR3 bases are TGTGCCAGCAGTCCCCTCCGGGGGATCCCTGGAAACACCATATATTTT. The J gene is TRBJ1-3, the V gene TRBV25-1; D may be TRBD1 (5 bases). This CDR3 comprises 16 residues. The germline gives CDR1 MGHDK, CDR2 SYGVNS. With 5 bases removed from V and 2 bases from J, the gap between germline ends came to 16 bases.